These 8 T cell receptor beta chains were sequenced from one sample in a study of radiotherapy plus CTLA-4 blockade in lung cancer. Only in-frame clones appear in the TCRdb table, and some are missing; sequencing was by immunoSEQ multiplex PCR. This table holds over 80,000 clones, 75% to 90% found once. Source: peripheral blood, taken from a patient treated with radiotherapy plus ipilimumab. These receptors were obtained from a human donor with non-small cell lung cancer who had stable disease on radiotherapy plus ipilimumab.

This chain joins TRBV28 and TRBJ2-5; D gene ambiguous. The J call may be in error: the DNA end matches TRBJ2-7 better. CDR3 length: 15 residues. Germline CDR1 and CDR2: MDHEN and SYDVKM. Here the CDR3 DNA reads TGTGCCAGCAGCCGGGCCAAATCCAACACCTACGAGCAGTACTTC. This gives the protein CASSRAKSNTYEQYF.

The gene calls are TRBV27 and TRBJ2-2; 13 bases match TRBD2. CDR3 length: 18 amino acids. Unmatched junction bases numbered 12, after V lost 7 bases and J lost 4 bases. CDR1 and CDR2 (germline): MNHEY, SMNVEV (reference sequence). CDR3 DNA: TGTGCCAGCACCCCCAGATCGGGACTAGCGGGGCCCACCGGGGAGCTGTTTTTT. Translating it yields CASTPRSGLAGPTGELFF.

Concerning this clone: Other nucleotide sequences in the sample specify the same CDR3. The J gene is TRBJ1-1, the V gene TRBV7-9; D is perhaps TRBD1 (5 bases). The length of the CDR3 is 14 residues. CDR1 and CDR2 (germline): SEHNR, FQNEAQ (reference sequence). Trimming left V 0 bases short and J 2 bases short, with 7 bases between. CDR3 DNA: TGTGCCAGCAGCTTAGCCCAGGGCAACACTGAAGCTTTCTTT. The encoded protein is CASSLAQGNTEAFF.

The chain is built from TRBV27 and TRBJ2-7; D is unresolved. The CDR3 totals 14 residues. Germline V CDR1 and CDR2: MNHEY, SMNVEV (reference sequence). The V end lost 2 bases, the J end lost 2 bases, and 10 bases lay between the germline ends. The CDR3 spells CASSLGQPTYEQYF. Here the CDR3 DNA reads TGTGCCAGCAGTTTAGGGCAACCAACCTACGAGCAGTACTTC.

The V gene is TRBV11-2, the J gene TRBJ2-5, with a weak D call TRBD1 (6 bases). Germline V gene data show CDR1 as SGHAT and CDR2 as FQNNGV. There are 15 residues in the CDR3. V was cut by 1 base and J by 2 bases, with 11 bases left in between. The CDR3 nucleotides read TGTGCCAGCAGCTTAGTCGGACAGCCGCAAGAGACCCAGTACTTC. Amino acid sequence: CASSLVGQPQETQYF.

This rearrangement joins TRBV4-2 to TRBJ1-2, with 7 bases lining up with TRBD1. The V gene's germline CDR1 is LGHNA and CDR2 YNFKEQ. Trimming at V came to 4 bases and at J to 6 bases, leaving 11 bases not matched to a gene. The CDR3 covers 15 residues. This CDR3 is CASSLRAGGTDGYTF. In DNA form, the CDR3 reads TGTGCCAGCAGCCTTCGGGCAGGGGGGACGGATGGCTACACCTTC.

The CDR3: CASSYGTDEQYF. CDR3 nucleotides: TGTGCCAGCAGTTATGGGACAGACGAGCAGTACTTC. The chain carries TRBV6-6 and TRBJ2-7; 7 bases are shared with TRBD1. Trimming cost V 3 bases and J 5 bases; bases outside gene matches: 1. CDR3 length: 12 residues. Germline-derived CDR1 and CDR2 are MNHNY and SVGAGI (reference sequence).

The chain couples TRBV28 to TRBJ1-2; D perhaps matches TRBD1 (5 bases). Trimming pared 5 bases from V and 8 bases from J, leaving 12 bases between. Germline V gene lookup returns CDR1 MDHEN and CDR2 SYDVKM. CDR3 length equals 12 residues. The CDR3 DNA reads TGTGCCAGCAGTCGGGGGGGTGGCGGCTACACCTTC. Its protein is CASSRGGGGYTF.